This TCR beta chain was observed in a study of T cell responses to AZD1222 COVID-19 vaccine. The assay was immunoSEQ multiplex PCR, and TCRdb's table has in-frame clones only and misses some. The table lists around 80,000 clones, 87% of them singletons. The J segment lost 3 bases and the V segment lost 5 bases, leaving 9 bases of the junction unmatched. Germline CDR1 reads LNHDA; CDR2 reads SQIVND (reference sequence). The CDR3 loop spans 16 amino acids. Study outcomes and limitations: Distributed over spike, vaccine-associated CD4 TCRs predominated at 160-218 and 743-854. Nearly half of spike-specific TCRs reportedly target unmutated variant regions. Spike-specific TCR breadth and depth both grew after two AZD1222 doses. It should be noted that donors were predominantly white British and more often female, and clonal diversity was possibly underestimated.

This clone has more than one count but fewer than ten. What it binds is not known. Material: peripheral blood, obtained 28 days after the second AZD1222 dose. The chain couples TRBV19 to TRBJ2-1, with TRBD1 matching over 8 bases. This receptor was identified in an adult who received the AZD1222 COVID-19 vaccine. CDR3 DNA: TGTGCCAGTAGTTGGCCAGGGGGCGCCGACTACAATGAGCAGTTCTTC. Amino acid sequence: CASSWPGGADYNEQFF.